These T cell receptor beta chains were read from a single sample in a study of T cell repertoires in aging, cancer and after chemotherapy. TCRdb recomputed calls from the multiplex PCR reads with MiXCR, one row per CDR3 protein. Of a few thousand distinct CDR3 sequences listed, around 69% are singletons. Sequencing was done on a sample of blood. Receptors originate from a human donor with a solid tumor. CDR3s include the opening cysteine and the closing phenylalanine or tryptophan. The order of the fields is V gene, D gene, clone size, J gene, CDR3 DNA, CDR3 protein. A D gene is named only where the DNA matches it firmly. Clone size appears in some rows only: once, few, many, or a class for an expanded clone.

V gene: TRBV6-2/TRBV6-3
D gene: NA
clone size: NA
J gene: TRBJ1-5
CDR3 DNA: TGTGCCAGCAGGTCAGGGACTAAAGGGAGCAATAAGCCCCAGCATTTT
CDR3 protein: CASRSGTKGSNKPQHF

V gene: TRBV27
D gene: TRBD1
clone size: NA
J gene: TRBJ2-3
CDR3 DNA: TGTGCCAGCAGTTTACGAAACTTAACAGGGGCCACAGATACGCAGTATTTT
CDR3 protein: CASSLRNLTGATDTQYF

V gene: TRBV7-4
D gene: TRBD1
clone size: few
J gene: TRBJ1-3
CDR3 DNA: TGTGCCAGCAGACCCCGACAGGGGTCTGGAAACACCATATATTTT
CDR3 protein: CASRPRQGSGNTIYF

V gene: TRBV27
D gene: NA
clone size: few
J gene: TRBJ1-2
CDR3 DNA: TGTGCCAGCACCCCTCTTACGGGGCCTAACTATGGCTACACCTTC
CDR3 protein: CASTPLTGPNYGYTF

V gene: TRBV28
D gene: NA
clone size: NA
J gene: TRBJ2-2
CDR3 DNA: TGTGCCAGCAGCCGAAACCCCGGGGAGCTGTTTTTT
CDR3 protein: CASSRNPGELFF

V gene: TRBV7-2
D gene: TRBD1
clone size: NA
J gene: TRBJ2-5
CDR3 DNA: TGTGCCAGCAGCCCTTTCCGGGACAGGGGAGGGACCCAGTACTTC
CDR3 protein: CASSPFRDRGGTQYF

V gene: TRBV30
D gene: NA
clone size: NA
J gene: TRBJ2-6
CDR3 DNA: TGTGCCTGGAGTGTAACCGGGGAGCTAGACGTCAGTGGGGCCAACGTCGTGACTTTC
CDR3 protein: CAWSVTGELDVSGANVVTF

V gene: TRBV30
D gene: NA
clone size: NA
J gene: TRBJ1-3
CDR3 DNA: TGTGCCTGGAGTGTAGGGGGGCTGAACACCATATATTTT
CDR3 protein: CAWSVGGLNTIYF

V gene: TRBV6-5
D gene: NA
clone size: NA
J gene: TRBJ2-5
CDR3 DNA: TGTGCCAGCAGATCTGGGGGGGCTGAAGAGACCCAGTACTTC
CDR3 protein: CASRSGGAEETQYF

V gene: TRBV24-1
D gene: NA
clone size: NA
J gene: TRBJ1-2
CDR3 DNA: TGTGCCACCAGTGCCGACTGGGCATCCGGCTACACCTTC
CDR3 protein: CATSADWASGYTF

V gene: TRBV5-6
D gene: NA
clone size: NA
J gene: TRBJ1-2
CDR3 DNA: TGTGCCAGCAGCTCGGGGGCCAGGAATGCGGCTGGCTACACCTTC
CDR3 protein: CASSSGARNAAGYTF

V gene: TRBV30
D gene: NA
clone size: NA
J gene: TRBJ1-6
CDR3 DNA: TGTGCCTGGAGTGAAGGGGGAGTTTCACCCCTCCACTTT
CDR3 protein: CAWSEGGVSPLHF

V gene: TRBV30
D gene: NA
clone size: NA
J gene: TRBJ2-2
CDR3 DNA: TGTGCCTGCCCGAGGCCCCGAGGCACCGGGGAGCTGTTTTTT
CDR3 protein: CACPRPRGTGELFF

V gene: TRBV19
D gene: TRBD1
clone size: few
J gene: TRBJ1-1
CDR3 DNA: TGTGCCAGTGGCCGGGACAGGCGCACTGAAGCTTTCTTT
CDR3 protein: CASGRDRRTEAFF

V gene: TRBV7-2
D gene: TRBD2
clone size: NA
J gene: TRBJ2-1
CDR3 DNA: TGTGCCAGCAGCCTCGGACTAGCGGGAGGGCCTTACAATGAGCAGTTCTTC
CDR3 protein: CASSLGLAGGPYNEQFF

V gene: TRBV7-9
D gene: NA
clone size: few
J gene: TRBJ2-7
CDR3 DNA: TGTGCCAGCAGCCTTAGCGGCTACGAGCAGTACTTC
CDR3 protein: CASSLSGYEQYF

V gene: TRBV5-6
D gene: NA
clone size: NA
J gene: TRBJ2-1
CDR3 DNA: TGTGCCAGCAGCCCATTCGGGACCCATTACTCCTACAATGAGCAGTTCTTC
CDR3 protein: CASSPFGTHYSYNEQFF

V gene: TRBV10-3
D gene: TRBD2
clone size: NA
J gene: TRBJ2-7
CDR3 DNA: TGTGCCATCAGTACTAGCGCCACCTCCTACGAGCAGTACTTC
CDR3 protein: CAISTSATSYEQYF

V gene: TRBV6-5
D gene: TRBD2
clone size: NA
J gene: TRBJ2-1
CDR3 DNA: TGTGCCAGCAGGAAAGCGGGATCCTACAATGAGCAGTTCTTC
CDR3 protein: CASRKAGSYNEQFF

V gene: TRBV7-9
D gene: NA
clone size: NA
J gene: TRBJ2-7
CDR3 DNA: TGTGCCAGCAGCTTAGCGGGAGGCGAGCAGTACTTC
CDR3 protein: CASSLAGGEQYF

V gene: TRBV20-1
D gene: NA
clone size: NA
J gene: TRBJ2-2
CDR3 DNA: TGCAGTGCTAGGGCGGGGACCGGGGAGCTGTTTTTT
CDR3 protein: CSARAGTGELFF

V gene: TRBV27
D gene: NA
clone size: NA
J gene: TRBJ1-1
CDR3 DNA: TGTGCCAGTCAGGATAACACTGAAGCTTTCTTT
CDR3 protein: CASQDNTEAFF

V gene: TRBV27
D gene: NA
clone size: NA
J gene: TRBJ2-5
CDR3 DNA: TGTGCCAGCAGTTTATCCGGCAATTCTGAGACCCAGTACTTC
CDR3 protein: CASSLSGNSETQYF

V gene: TRBV7-9
D gene: NA
clone size: NA
J gene: TRBJ1-1
CDR3 DNA: TGTGCCAGCAGCTTAGGCCAGGGACATACTGAAGCTTTCTTT
CDR3 protein: CASSLGQGHTEAFF

V gene: TRBV29-1
D gene: NA
clone size: NA
J gene: TRBJ1-4
CDR3 DNA: TGCAGGGTTGCGGGGGGGGCCAGAGGTGAAAAACTGTTTTTT
CDR3 protein: CRVAGGARGEKLFF

V gene: TRBV6-1
D gene: TRBD1
clone size: NA
J gene: TRBJ2-7
CDR3 DNA: TGTGCCAGCAGTGAACCCAGGGACAGTACAAATGATTACGAGCAGTACTTC
CDR3 protein: CASSEPRDSTNDYEQYF

V gene: TRBV29-1
D gene: TRBD1
clone size: NA
J gene: TRBJ1-4
CDR3 DNA: TGCAGCGTAGACGACAGGGCAGGTGAAAAACTGTTTTTT
CDR3 protein: CSVDDRAGEKLFF